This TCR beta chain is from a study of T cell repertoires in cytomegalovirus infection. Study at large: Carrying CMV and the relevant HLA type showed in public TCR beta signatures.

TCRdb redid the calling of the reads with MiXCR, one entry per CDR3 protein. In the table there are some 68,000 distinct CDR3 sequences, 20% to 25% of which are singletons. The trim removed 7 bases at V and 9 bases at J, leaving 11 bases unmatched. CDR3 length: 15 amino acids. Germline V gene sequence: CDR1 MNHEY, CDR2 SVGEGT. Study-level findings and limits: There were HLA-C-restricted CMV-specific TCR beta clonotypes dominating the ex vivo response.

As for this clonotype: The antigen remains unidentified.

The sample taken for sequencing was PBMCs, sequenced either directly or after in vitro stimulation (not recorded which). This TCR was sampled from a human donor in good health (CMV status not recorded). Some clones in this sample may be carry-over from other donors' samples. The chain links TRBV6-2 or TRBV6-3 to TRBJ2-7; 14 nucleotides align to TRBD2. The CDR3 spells CASTGLAGGLWRQYF. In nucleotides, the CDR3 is TGTGCCAGCACAGGACTAGCGGGAGGTCTATGGAGGCAGTACTTC.